Listed below are T cell receptor beta chains from one sample, sequenced in a study of CD8+ T cells in alopecia areata. Sequenced by immunoSEQ multiplex PCR; TCRdb stores in-frame clones only, minus some. The sample carries 150,000 to 200,000 clones, 40% to 55% recorded once. Sequenced material: CD8+ T cells sorted from blood, taken at roughly week 53, from a patient treated with tofacitinib. These receptors were obtained from a human donor with alopecia areata. CDR3s include the opening cysteine and the closing phenylalanine or tryptophan. A D gene is named only where the DNA matches it firmly.

>TRBV13|TRBJ2-1|NA
CASSWYGGEQFF
>TRBV6-5|TRBJ2-1|NA
CASSYQNRENEQFF
>TRBV7-9|TRBJ2-7|TRBD1
CASSDRDDEQYF
>TRBV18|TRBJ2-2|NA
CASSPMGLPVGELFF
>TRBV25-1|TRBJ1-2|NA
CASSEWAGYGYTF
>TRBV11-2|TRBJ2-7|TRBD2
CASSLVGGGYEQYF
>TRBV7-9|TRBJ2-1|NA
CASSLGDTVEQFF
>TRBV11-2|TRBJ1-3|NA
CASSLVWGFGNTIYF
>TRBV27|TRBJ1-2|NA
CASSPTPDDYGYTF
>TRBV11-3|TRBJ2-3|TRBD1
CASSSLQGRGLQDTQYF
>TRBV30|TRBJ1-5|TRBD1
CAWDRENQPQHF
>TRBV25-1|TRBJ1-3|NA
CASSESGGNTIYF